The 13 T cell receptor beta chains given below trace back to one sample, sequenced in a study of control samples from healthy donors and cancer patients. TCRdb's copy holds only in-frame clones and misses some; the assay was immunoSEQ multiplex PCR. The repertoire holds 150,000 or so clones, with 80% to 95% as singletons. The sequenced sample consisted of blood. These receptors were taken from a man younger than 35 in good health.

V usage is TRBV30 and J usage is TRBJ1-5, with a possible D match to TRBD1 (6 bases). Germline V gene data show CDR1 as GTSNPN and CDR2 as SVGIG (reference sequence). The V end lost 0 bases, the J end lost 13 bases, and 22 bases lay between the germline ends. The CDR3 is made up of 15 amino acids. The CDR3 loop is CAWSVQGTLSAGQHF. The CDR3 DNA reads TGTGCCTGGAGTGTTCAGGGGACCCTATCAGCGGGGCAGCATTTT.

This clone was counted once. This chain uses TRBV19 with TRBJ1-5; D perhaps matches TRBD1 (5 bases). V was trimmed by 5 bases and J by 0 bases, leaving 11 bases between them. CDR1 LNHDA and CDR2 SQIVND come from the germline V gene (reference sequence). The CDR3 runs to 15 residues. The CDR3 DNA sequence: TGTGCCAGTAGTTTTCGACAGTATAGCAATCAGCCCCAGCATTTT. Its translation: CASSFRQYSNQPQHF.

The gene calls are TRBV6-5 and TRBJ2-5; 10 bases are shared with TRBD1. The V gene's germline CDR1 is MNHEY and CDR2 SVGAGI. This CDR3 spans 15 amino acids. After removal of 6 bases from V and 4 bases from J, the junction contained 8 bases not matched to a gene. CDR3 bases: TGTGCCAGCAGCCTTGACAGGGGGCCTCCAGAGACCCAGTACTTC. This translates into CASSLDRGPPETQYF.

This chain joins TRBV28 and TRBJ1-5; no reliable D call. The CDR3 consists of 14 residues. In germline, CDR1 is MDHEN, CDR2 SYDVKM. V was shortened by 6 bases and J by 5 bases, with 14 bases between the two germline ends. The CDR3 nucleotides are TGTGCCAGCAGGGAATCGGCCAAGCATCAGCCCCAGCATTTT. This gives the protein CASRESAKHQPQHF.

The V and J genes are TRBV4-1 and TRBJ2-1; TRBD1 is a possible D gene (6 bases). Germline CDR1 is MGHRA and CDR2 is YSYEKL. V lost 2 bases, J lost 4 bases, and 15 bases lay in between. The CDR3 contains 16 residues. The CDR3 sequence: CASSQSRGEGYNEQFF. For the CDR3, the DNA is TGCGCCAGCAGCCAAAGCAGGGGTGAGGGTTACAATGAGCAGTTCTTC.

The chain employs TRBV27 and TRBJ1-5, with D tentatively TRBD1 (5 bases). The CDR3 is 14 residues long. V lost 7 bases and J 5 bases, leaving 15 bases between the germline ends. CDR1 MNHEY and CDR2 SMNVEV come from the germline V gene (reference sequence). This CDR3 reads CASKMGQGYQPQHF. CDR3 in DNA: TGTGCCAGCAAAATGGGGCAGGGTTATCAGCCCCAGCATTTT.

This rearrangement joins TRBV10-3 to TRBJ2-3; 8 bases map to TRBD1. The germline CDR1 and CDR2 sequences are ENHRY and SYGVKD. The trim removed 6 bases at V and 8 bases at J, leaving 16 bases unmatched. The CDR3 covers 16 residues. Written as DNA, the CDR3 is TGTGCCATCAGGGATAGACAGGGGACGGAATCGGCTACGCAGTATTTT. It is translated as CAIRDRQGTESATQYF.

The table lists this clone with a count of one. The same CDR3 also results from other DNA sequences found in this sample. This chain uses TRBV5-1 with TRBJ2-7; 7 bases match TRBD2. The CDR3 consists of 15 residues. The V segment lost 1 base and the J segment 4 bases; nucleotides outside the gene matches: 8. CDR1 is SGHRS, CDR2 YFSETQ, per germline. This chain's CDR3 is CASSLWGGPGYEQYF. In DNA form, the CDR3 reads TGCGCCAGCAGCTTGTGGGGGGGTCCAGGGTACGAGCAGTACTTC.

V and J are TRBV24-1 and TRBJ1-2, with D unclear. Trimming removed 4 bases at V and 6 bases at J, with 14 bases between. The germline gives CDR1 KGHDR, CDR2 SFDVKD. The CDR3 has 14 residues. CDR3 coding DNA: TGTGCCACCAGTGACTACACGAGGGATGATGGCTACACCTTC. This translates into CATSDYTRDDGYTF.

The chain links TRBV7-9 to TRBJ1-2, with D perhaps matching TRBD1 (6 bases). V dropped 1 base and J dropped 3 bases, with 18 bases sitting between them. This CDR3 has 17 residues. Germline V CDR1 and CDR2: SEHNR, FQNEAQ (reference sequence). In nucleotides, the CDR3 is TGTGCCAGCAGCTTAGAAACGGACAGACCACCGCACTATGGCTACACCTTC. Its translation: CASSLETDRPPHYGYTF.

J is TRBJ2-7 and V is TRBV5-1; 9 bases are a match to TRBD1. The CDR3 contains 15 residues. The V gene end was trimmed by 6 bases and the J gene end by 6 bases; junction bases not matched to a gene: 13. Germline CDR1 is SGHRS and CDR2 is YFSETQ. CDR3 in DNA: TGCGCCAGCAAAGTACGGGACAGGGAGCTGTTCGAGCAGTACTTC. Protein sequence: CASKVRDRELFEQYF.

The chain combines TRBV11-2 with TRBJ2-7; D is uncertain. V lost 4 bases and J 2 bases, leaving 9 bases between the germline ends. CDR1 SGHAT and CDR2 FQNNGV come from the germline V gene. The length of the CDR3 is 13 residues. The CDR3 coding sequence is TGTGCCAGCAGCTCTAGACCAGCCTACGAGCAGTACTTC. Translated, it gives CASSSRPAYEQYF.

In its sample, this clone was seen a few times. The gene calls are TRBV27 and TRBJ1-2; possible D gene TRBD1, 5 bases. CDR1 and CDR2 from the germline V gene are MNHEY and SMNVEV (reference sequence). Trimming removed 2 bases at V and 2 bases at J, with 15 bases between. The CDR3 length is 16 residues. The CDR3 nucleotides read TGTGCCAGCAGTTTAAATGGGGCAACTAAAAACTATGGCTACACCTTC. Translation: CASSLNGATKNYGYTF.